Listed below are T cell receptor beta chains from one sample, sequenced in a study of blood T cell repertoires in COVID-19. Using immunoSEQ multiplex PCR, the repertoire was profiled, and TCRdb retains in-frame clones only, with some absent. Among around 68,000 clones listed, around four fifths were seen once. The specimen sequenced was peripheral blood. These receptors were collected from a woman aged 45-59 years with acute or convalescent COVID-19. CDR3s include the opening cysteine and the closing phenylalanine or tryptophan. Fields, in order: V gene, J gene, CDR3 protein.

v_call: TRBV12-3/TRBV12-4; j_call: TRBJ1-2; cdr3_aa: CASSRDSHYGYTF
v_call: TRBV7-2; j_call: TRBJ2-3; cdr3_aa: CAGGSGSLADTQYF
v_call: TRBV27; j_call: TRBJ2-7; cdr3_aa: CASSLQGDYEQYF
v_call: TRBV4-3; j_call: TRBJ2-3; cdr3_aa: CASGGGADTQYF
v_call: TRBV6-6; j_call: TRBJ2-3; cdr3_aa: CASSYWSEASTDTQYF
v_call: TRBV5-5; j_call: TRBJ1-2; cdr3_aa: CASSLGQAQGYTF
v_call: TRBV18; j_call: TRBJ1-1; cdr3_aa: CASSLQANTEAFF
v_call: TRBV7-2; j_call: TRBJ1-5; cdr3_aa: CASSAQGYSNQPQHF
v_call: TRBV29-1; j_call: TRBJ2-3; cdr3_aa: CSVEGTGGDNGRWVTDTQYF
v_call: TRBV5-1; j_call: TRBJ2-7; cdr3_aa: CASSFSAESYEQYF
v_call: TRBV3-1/TRBV3-2; j_call: TRBJ1-1; cdr3_aa: CASSQAGQGPMNTEAFF
v_call: TRBV10-3; j_call: TRBJ2-1; cdr3_aa: CAISESTGRAYNEQFF
v_call: TRBV30; j_call: TRBJ1-6; cdr3_aa: CAWTPGDSPLHF
v_call: TRBV2; j_call: TRBJ2-3; cdr3_aa: CASSDGRRVRADTQYF
v_call: TRBV9; j_call: TRBJ2-2; cdr3_aa: CASSEYGGTGELFF
v_call: TRBV11-2; j_call: TRBJ2-1; cdr3_aa: CASSMRGGVWNEQFF
v_call: TRBV7-2; j_call: TRBJ2-3; cdr3_aa: CASSGQRGLAGTDTQYF
v_call: TRBV7-2; j_call: TRBJ1-1; cdr3_aa: CASSLVWTLVSEAFF
v_call: TRBV2; j_call: TRBJ2-2; cdr3_aa: CASSDRDRGSTGELFF
v_call: TRBV29-1; j_call: TRBJ1-2; cdr3_aa: CSVEDPIQGNYGYTF
v_call: TRBV6-2/TRBV6-3; j_call: TRBJ2-1; cdr3_aa: CASSFNRRHEQFF
v_call: TRBV30; j_call: TRBJ1-1; cdr3_aa: CAWKQVNTEAFF
v_call: TRBV18; j_call: TRBJ1-6; cdr3_aa: CASSPSRGAYNSPLHF
v_call: TRBV7-2; j_call: TRBJ2-2; cdr3_aa: CASSLRGDTGELFF
v_call: TRBV4-1; j_call: TRBJ1-3; cdr3_aa: CASSHLESRGGNTIYF
v_call: TRBV7-6; j_call: TRBJ1-1; cdr3_aa: CASSLGQGFTEAFF
v_call: TRBV2; j_call: TRBJ2-2; cdr3_aa: CASSEFHGELFF
v_call: TRBV5-6; j_call: TRBJ2-4; cdr3_aa: CASSIRGLAFVAKNIQYF
v_call: TRBV10-3; j_call: TRBJ1-5; cdr3_aa: CAISPGDHQPQHF
v_call: TRBV3-1/TRBV3-2; j_call: TRBJ2-1; cdr3_aa: CASSPPSGRDEQFF
v_call: TRBV7-8; j_call: TRBJ1-5; cdr3_aa: CASSRDRTNQPQHF
v_call: TRBV9; j_call: TRBJ1-3; cdr3_aa: CASSVSYQGAGNTIYF
v_call: TRBV27; j_call: TRBJ2-3; cdr3_aa: CASSLLAGPTDTQYF
v_call: TRBV6-5; j_call: TRBJ1-2; cdr3_aa: CASKGDGVANYGYTF
v_call: TRBV4-2; j_call: TRBJ2-2; cdr3_aa: CASSQDTSGGAGGELFF
v_call: TRBV7-6; j_call: TRBJ2-3; cdr3_aa: CASSLAPGGGAITDTQYF
v_call: TRBV4-1; j_call: TRBJ2-3; cdr3_aa: CASSHETSTDTQYF
v_call: TRBV7-8; j_call: TRBJ1-5; cdr3_aa: CASSLVSGNQPQHF